The 28 T cell receptor beta chains below were found in one sample sequenced in a study of siplizumab effects on memory and regulatory T cells. The table came from immunoSEQ multiplex PCR; TCRdb's copy has only in-frame clones and leaves some out. Among 100,000 or so clones, just over 90% were seen once, and the ten largest hold around 0.68%. The specimen sequenced was Tregs sorted from blood. The receptor source for this set is a human donor in good health.

V is TRBV19 and J is TRBJ2-1; D is unresolved. Trimming stripped 8 bases from V and 5 bases from J, with 16 bases between. This CDR3 region has 14 residues. Germline values: CDR1 LNHDA, CDR2 SQIVND (reference sequence). The CDR3, as DNA: TGTGCCAGTCAGTATGGGCCTACCGACAATGAGCAGTTCTTC. Translation: CASQYGPTDNEQFF.

V gene TRBV19 combines with J gene TRBJ1-2; D possibly corresponds to TRBD1 (6 bases). Germline CDR1 LNHDA, CDR2 SQIVND (reference sequence). The CDR3 sequence is 11 residues long. With 9 bases removed from V and 4 bases from J, the gap between germline ends came to 9 bases. CDR3 coding DNA: TGTGCCAGCAGGGGTACCTATGGCTACACCTTC. This codes for CASRGTYGYTF.

The rearrangement uses TRBV7-9 and TRBJ1-3, with 10 bases lining up with TRBD1. The ends lost 1 base at V and 1 base at J; junction bases unmatched: 1. This CDR3 is 16 amino acids long. Germline loops: CDR1 SEHNR, CDR2 FQNEAQ (reference sequence). CDR3 bases: TGTGCCAGCAGCTTAGGACAGGGGGCTTCTGGAAACACCATATATTTT. It encodes CASSLGQGASGNTIYF.

The gene calls are TRBV7-3 and TRBJ2-1; D possibly matches TRBD1 or TRBD2 (6 bases each). Per the germline V gene, CDR1 is SGHTA and CDR2 is FQGTGA. Trimming pared 5 bases from V and 10 bases from J, leaving 18 bases between. This CDR3 contains 14 residues. In DNA form, the CDR3 reads TGTGCCAGCAGCCCCTACCCGGGGGCAGGGGAGCAGTTCTTC. Protein product: CASSPYPGAGEQFF.

This rearrangement joins TRBV5-1 to TRBJ2-7; the D is unclear. CDR3 length equals 15 residues. V lost 5 bases, J lost 2 bases, and 17 bases lay in between. Germline V gives CDR1 SGHRS, CDR2 YFSETQ. CDR3 amino acids: CASRLGRTPTYEQYF. The DNA of the CDR3 is TGCGCCAGCAGGTTAGGACGAACGCCAACCTACGAGCAGTACTTC.

The chain joins TRBV28 to TRBJ1-3; possible D gene TRBD1, 5 bases. CDR3 length: 17 residues. Trimming stripped 2 bases from V and 0 bases from J, with 14 bases between. Germline CDR1 and CDR2: MDHEN and SYDVKM. The CDR3 region is CASSLRTHHFSGNTIYF. DNA for the CDR3: TGTGCCAGCAGTTTAAGGACACACCATTTCTCTGGAAACACCATATATTTT.

The gene calls are TRBV5-4 and TRBJ1-2; 7 bases are a match to TRBD1. The CDR3 covers 15 residues. Trimming removed 2 bases from V and 4 bases from J; junction bases left unmatched: 8. Germline-derived CDR1 and CDR2 are SGHNT and YYREEE (reference sequence). DNA for the CDR3: TGTGCCAGCAGCTTCCGGGACAGCTTCTTCTATGGCTACACCTTC. Translated, it gives CASSFRDSFFYGYTF.

This clone was seen just once. The J gene is TRBJ1-1, the V gene TRBV2; tentatively, D is TRBD1 (5 bases). The germline V gene encodes CDR1 SNHLY and CDR2 FYNNEI. Trimming shortened V by 2 bases and J by 1 base, and 8 bases separated the two germline ends. The CDR3 loop spans 14 amino acids. CDR3 DNA sequence: TGTGCCAGCAGTGAATGGGGCCCGAACACTGAAGCTTTCTTT. It codes for CASSEWGPNTEAFF.

The chain recombines TRBV7-8 with TRBJ2-5; 8 nucleotides match TRBD2. The germline V gene encodes CDR1 SGHVS and CDR2 FQNEAQ. This CDR3 region has 14 residues. J gave up 2 bases and V 3 bases, and 2 bases lay outside the gene matches. CDR3 in DNA: TGTGCCAGCAGCTTCGCGGGAGGTCAAGAGACCCAGTACTTC. Translation: CASSFAGGQETQYF.

The sample holds a few counts of this clone. J is TRBJ1-2 and V is TRBV10-1; D uncertain. This CDR3 is built from 12 residues. Germline V gene lookup returns CDR1 WNHNN and CDR2 SYGVQD (reference sequence). Trimming cost V 4 bases and J 4 bases, with 7 bases left between them. Here the CDR3 DNA reads TGCGCCAGCAGTGGCGGGAGCTATGGCTACACCTTC. It encodes CASSGGSYGYTF.

In this sample, this clone turned up a few times. The chain uses TRBV18 and TRBJ2-3; 14 bases are shared with TRBD2. Germline assignment: CDR1 KGHSH and CDR2 LQKENI. The CDR3 has 16 residues. V lost 3 bases to trimming and J lost 4 bases; unmatched junction nucleotides: 3. The CDR3 DNA reads TGTGCCAGCTCACCTAGGACTAGCGGGAGGTCAGATACGCAGTATTTT. Protein product: CASSPRTSGRSDTQYF.

The chain recombines TRBV6-1 with TRBJ2-2; D unresolved. Trimming removed 7 bases at V and 5 bases at J, with 14 bases between. This CDR3 region has 14 residues. Germline CDR1 is MNHNS and CDR2 is SASEGT. DNA for the CDR3: TGTGCCAGCAACCTATTACAAGGGACCGGGGAGCTGTTTTTT. The encoded protein is CASNLLQGTGELFF.

The chain recombines TRBV6-5 with TRBJ1-2, with a tentative D call TRBD1 (5 bases). CDR3 length equals 14 residues. Germline loops: CDR1 MNHEY, CDR2 SVGAGI. Trimming cost V 6 bases and J 5 bases, with 16 bases left between them. CDR3 nucleotides: TGTGCCAGCAGCCTCCGGGGACGAGGGTATGGCTACACCTTC. Its translation is CASSLRGRGYGYTF.

This chain links TRBV7-3 with TRBJ1-3, with a weak D call TRBD1 (6 bases). V was clipped by 3 bases and J by 1 base, with 13 bases between them. This CDR3 is built from 16 residues. Germline V gives CDR1 SGHTA, CDR2 FQGTGA. This CDR3 reads CASSFLGAQSGNTIYF. CDR3 coding DNA: TGTGCCAGCAGCTTCCTGGGGGCGCAATCTGGAAACACCATATATTTT.

The V call is TRBV18, the J call TRBJ2-7, with 8 bases matching TRBD1. Germline assignment: CDR1 KGHSH and CDR2 LQKENI. This CDR3 has 14 amino acids. The V and J ends lost 3 bases and 2 bases, in that order; junction bases with no gene match: 3. The CDR3 reads CASSPGQETYEQYF. CDR3 nucleotides: TGTGCCAGCTCACCGGGACAGGAGACCTACGAGCAGTACTTC. The variable domain in full, with the rest retrieved from reference TRBV18 and TRBJ2-7, is NAGVMQNPRHLVRRRGQEARLRCSPMKGHSHVYWYRQLPEEGLKFMVYLQKENIIDESGMPKERFSAEFPKEGPSILRIQQVVRGDSAAYFCASSPGQETYEQYFGPGTRLTVT.

The chain is built from TRBV19 and TRBJ1-5; possibly TRBD1 for D (5 bases). Per the germline V gene, CDR1 is LNHDA and CDR2 is SQIVND (reference sequence). This CDR3 is 16 amino acids long. V dropped 5 bases and J dropped 6 bases, with 20 bases sitting between them. In DNA form, the CDR3 reads TGTGCCAGTAGTGTTATCGGGGGTTTCTCGTCTCAGCCCCAGCATTTT. Its translation: CASSVIGGFSSQPQHF.

The chain has TRBV10-3 and TRBJ1-1; D call uncertain. The V gene lost 0 bases and the J gene lost 7 bases, with 6 bases spanning the gap. Germline CDR1 ENHRY, CDR2 SYGVKD. The CDR3 has 12 residues. The CDR3 here is CAISESLGEAFF. The CDR3 DNA reads TGTGCCATCAGTGAGTCTTTAGGTGAAGCTTTCTTT.

This clone was seen once. V usage is TRBV9 and J usage is TRBJ2-3; no firm D call. From germline, CDR1 is SGDLS and CDR2 YYNGEE. The CDR3 has 13 residues. Trimming removed 2 bases from V and 3 bases from J, with 7 bases in between. In DNA, the CDR3 is TGTGCCAGCAGCGTGGGTTGGACAGATACGCAGTATTTT. This translates into CASSVGWTDTQYF. Looking up the rest from reference TRBV9 and TRBJ2-3 gives the full variable domain: DSGVTQTPKHLITATGQRVTLRCSPRSGDLSVYWYQQSLDQGLQFLIQYYNGEERAKGNILERFSAQQFPDLHSELNLSSLELGDSALYFCASSVGWTDTQYFGPGTRLTVL.

The V gene is TRBV4-2, the J gene TRBJ2-5; D is unresolved. The CDR3 contains 13 residues. Between the trimmed V and J ends, which lost 1 base and 4 bases, there was a span of 7 bases. The V gene's germline CDR1 is LGHNA and CDR2 YNFKEQ. CDR3 sequence: CASSQGQLETQYF. In nucleotides, the CDR3 is TGTGCCAGCAGCCAAGGGCAGTTAGAGACCCAGTACTTC.

CDR3 protein: CASSPGTGINYGYTF. The DNA for the CDR3 is TGTGCCAGCAGCCCCGGGACAGGGATTAACTATGGCTACACCTTC. J is TRBJ1-2 and V is TRBV7-3; 9 bases fit TRBD1. The CDR3 sequence is 15 residues long. Looked up from germline, CDR1 is SGHTA and CDR2 is FQGTGA. Trimming took 5 bases from V and 1 from J; bases not matched to a gene: 5.

The rearrangement links TRBV19 to TRBJ1-2, with 8 bases aligning to TRBD1. The CDR3 loop spans 15 amino acids. CDR1 is LNHDA, CDR2 SQIVND, per germline (reference sequence). J lost 3 bases, V lost 4 bases, and 7 bases had no gene match. In DNA form, the CDR3 reads TGTGCCAGTAGTAAGGACAGGGACGGAGACTATGGCTACACCTTC. Translation: CASSKDRDGDYGYTF.

The rearrangement links TRBV15 to TRBJ2-1; 11 bases are a match to TRBD2. CDR1 is LNHNV, CDR2 YYDKDF, per germline (reference sequence). This CDR3 spans 16 amino acids. Trimming removed 5 bases from V and 7 bases from J; junction bases left unmatched: 10. The CDR3 coding sequence is TGTGCCACCAGCCCACTAGCGGGAGAGGTTTTGAATGAGCAGTTCTTC. Translated: CATSPLAGEVLNEQFF.

This clone was detected only a few times. The chain couples TRBV10-1 to TRBJ2-7; D uncertain. Trimming stripped 6 bases from V and 0 bases from J, with 12 bases between. Per the germline V gene, CDR1 is WNHNN and CDR2 is SYGVQD (reference sequence). The CDR3 extends over 14 amino acids. The CDR3 loop is CASSHGFSSYEQYF. The CDR3 DNA is TGCGCCAGCAGCCACGGATTTAGCTCCTACGAGCAGTACTTC.

The gene calls are TRBV5-8 and TRBJ1-3; D gene unclear. Germline CDR1 and CDR2: SGHTS and YDEGEE. V was pared by 1 base and J by 0 bases, with 8 bases between. The CDR3 totals 15 residues. As DNA, the CDR3 is TGTGCCAGCAGCTTGAGGGATTACTCTGGAAACACCATATATTTT. Amino acid sequence: CASSLRDYSGNTIYF.

The chain employs TRBV5-6 and TRBJ2-7, with unresolved D. The ends were cut back, 0 bases at V and 3 bases at J, with 13 bases in the middle. The CDR3 consists of 15 residues. Per germline, CDR1 SGHDT and CDR2 YYEEEE. The chain's CDR3 is CASSLAYSGLYEQYF. The CDR3 nucleotides read TGTGCCAGCAGCTTGGCTTACTCGGGCCTCTACGAGCAGTACTTC.

The rearrangement links TRBV11-2 to TRBJ2-7, with TRBD1 matching 10 bases. Trimming at V came to 4 bases and at J to 3 bases, leaving 12 bases not matched to a gene. The germline CDR1 and CDR2 sequences are SGHAT and FQNNGV. CDR3 size: 17 residues. In DNA, the CDR3 is TGTGCCAGCAGCTCCCGCGCTCCGGGACAGGGGAACTACGAGCAGTACTTC. It yields the protein CASSSRAPGQGNYEQYF.

The chain combines TRBV7-2 with TRBJ1-3, with D perhaps matching TRBD1 (6 bases). Trimming removed 3 bases from V and 2 bases from J, with 8 bases in between. The CDR3 totals 14 residues. Germline CDR1 and CDR2: SGHTA and FQGNSA. CDR3 DNA: TGTGCCAGCAGCTTTCCAGGGGCTGGAAACACCATATATTTT. Translated: CASSFPGAGNTIYF.

The chain joins TRBV5-4 to TRBJ1-2; D is possibly TRBD1 (6 bases). Trimming cost V 3 bases and J 7 bases, with 22 bases left between them. Germline values: CDR1 SGHNT, CDR2 YYREEE (reference sequence). The CDR3 sequence is 16 residues long. CDR3 region: CASSSQTFSGHTGYTF. CDR3 nucleotide sequence: TGTGCCAGCAGCTCCCAAACCTTCTCGGGACACACTGGCTACACCTTC.